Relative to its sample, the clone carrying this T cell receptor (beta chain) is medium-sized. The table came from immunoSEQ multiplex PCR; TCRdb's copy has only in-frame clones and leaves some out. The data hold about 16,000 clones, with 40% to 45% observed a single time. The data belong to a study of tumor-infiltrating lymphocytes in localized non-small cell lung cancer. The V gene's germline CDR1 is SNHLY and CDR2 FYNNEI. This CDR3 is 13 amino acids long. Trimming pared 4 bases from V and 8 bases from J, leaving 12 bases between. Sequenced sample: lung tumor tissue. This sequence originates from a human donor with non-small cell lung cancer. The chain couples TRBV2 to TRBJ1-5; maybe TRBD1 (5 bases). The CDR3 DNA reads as TGTGCCAGCAGTGGAGGGACTGCAGAGCCCCAGCATTTT. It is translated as CASSGGTAEPQHF.